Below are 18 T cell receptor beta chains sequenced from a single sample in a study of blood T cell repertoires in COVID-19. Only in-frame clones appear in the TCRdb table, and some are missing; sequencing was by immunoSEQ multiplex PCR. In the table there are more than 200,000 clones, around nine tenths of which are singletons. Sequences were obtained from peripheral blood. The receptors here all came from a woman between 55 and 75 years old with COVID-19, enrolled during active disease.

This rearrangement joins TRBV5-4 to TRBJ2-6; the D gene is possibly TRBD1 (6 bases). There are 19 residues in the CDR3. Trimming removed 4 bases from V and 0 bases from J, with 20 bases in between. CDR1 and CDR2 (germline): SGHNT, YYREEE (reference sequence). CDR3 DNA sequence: TGTGCCAGCAGCCGCCCAACGGACAGACAGAGCTCTGGGGCCAACGTCCTGACTTTC. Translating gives CASSRPTDRQSSGANVLTF.

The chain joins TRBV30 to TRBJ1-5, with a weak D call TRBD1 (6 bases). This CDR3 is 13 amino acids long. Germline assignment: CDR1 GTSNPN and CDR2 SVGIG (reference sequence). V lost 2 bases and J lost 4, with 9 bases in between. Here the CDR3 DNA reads TGTGCCTGGAGTAACAGGGAAAATCAGCCCCAGCATTTT. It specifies CAWSNRENQPQHF.

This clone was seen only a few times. The DNA for the CDR3 is TGCGCCAGCAGCCCTGGGGGGATAGCAGATACGCAGTATTTT. It encodes CASSPGGIADTQYF. The chain combines TRBV4-3 with TRBJ2-3, with a possible D match to TRBD2 (6 bases). Germline values: CDR1 LGHNA, CDR2 YSLEER. The CDR3 loop spans 14 amino acids. The V end lost 4 bases, the J end lost 4 bases, and 12 bases lay between the germline ends.

The CDR3 region is CASGGLYNSPLHF. CDR3 DNA sequence: TGTGCCAGCGGAGGGCTTTATAATTCACCCCTCCACTTT. The V gene is TRBV4-2, the J gene TRBJ1-6, with D hard to call. The CDR3 length is 13 residues. The germline V and J ends were trimmed by 8 bases and 4 bases, with 9 bases remaining between them. CDR1 and CDR2 (germline): LGHNA, YNFKEQ.

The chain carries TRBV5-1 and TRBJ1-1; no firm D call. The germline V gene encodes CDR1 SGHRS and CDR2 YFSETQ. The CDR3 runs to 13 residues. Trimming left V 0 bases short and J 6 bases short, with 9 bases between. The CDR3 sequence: CASSLAAGSEAFF. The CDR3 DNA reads TGCGCCAGCAGCTTGGCCGCGGGGTCTGAAGCTTTCTTT.

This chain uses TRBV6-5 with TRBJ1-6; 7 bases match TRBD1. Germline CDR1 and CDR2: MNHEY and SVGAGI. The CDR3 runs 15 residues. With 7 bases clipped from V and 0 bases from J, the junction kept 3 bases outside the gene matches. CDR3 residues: CASTGQVSYNSPLHF. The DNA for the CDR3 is TGTGCCAGCACCGGACAGGTCTCCTATAATTCACCCCTCCACTTT.

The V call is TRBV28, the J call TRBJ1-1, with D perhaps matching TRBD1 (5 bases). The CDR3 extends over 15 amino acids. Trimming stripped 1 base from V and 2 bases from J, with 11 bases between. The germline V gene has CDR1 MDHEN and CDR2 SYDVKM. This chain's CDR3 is CASSLFLDSNTEAFF. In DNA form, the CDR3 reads TGTGCCAGCAGTTTATTCCTCGACAGTAACACTGAAGCTTTCTTT.

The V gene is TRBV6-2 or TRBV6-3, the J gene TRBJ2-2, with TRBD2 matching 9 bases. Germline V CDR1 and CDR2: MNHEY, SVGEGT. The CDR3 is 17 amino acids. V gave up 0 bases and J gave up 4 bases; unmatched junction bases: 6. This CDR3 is CASSYSIGLASTGELFF. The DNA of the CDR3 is TGTGCCAGCAGTTACTCGATAGGACTAGCGAGCACCGGGGAGCTGTTTTTT.

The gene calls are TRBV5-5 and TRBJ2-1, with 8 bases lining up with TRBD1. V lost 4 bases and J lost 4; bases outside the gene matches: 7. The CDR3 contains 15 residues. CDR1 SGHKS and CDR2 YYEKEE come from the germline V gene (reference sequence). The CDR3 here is CASSATGGRYNEQFF. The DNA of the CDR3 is TGTGCCAGCAGCGCCACAGGGGGTAGGTACAATGAGCAGTTCTTC.

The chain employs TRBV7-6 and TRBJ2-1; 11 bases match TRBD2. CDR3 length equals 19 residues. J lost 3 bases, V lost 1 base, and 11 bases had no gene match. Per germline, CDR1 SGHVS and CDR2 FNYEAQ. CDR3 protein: CASSLEAVASGRRYNEQFF. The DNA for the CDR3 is TGTGCCAGCAGCTTAGAGGCGGTGGCTAGCGGGAGGCGCTACAATGAGCAGTTCTTC.

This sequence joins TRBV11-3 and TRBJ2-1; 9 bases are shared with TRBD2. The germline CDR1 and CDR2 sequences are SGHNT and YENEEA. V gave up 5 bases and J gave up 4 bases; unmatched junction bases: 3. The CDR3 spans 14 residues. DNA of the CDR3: TGTGCCAGCAGCCATAGCGGGAGTTACAATGAGCAGTTCTTC. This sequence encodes CASSHSGSYNEQFF.

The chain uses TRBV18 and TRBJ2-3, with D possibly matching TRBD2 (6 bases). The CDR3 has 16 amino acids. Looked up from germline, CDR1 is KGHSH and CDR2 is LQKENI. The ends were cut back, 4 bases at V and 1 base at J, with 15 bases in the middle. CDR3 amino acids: CASSRQQGGGTDTQYF. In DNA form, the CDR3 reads TGTGCCAGCTCACGACAGCAGGGAGGTGGCACAGATACGCAGTATTTT.

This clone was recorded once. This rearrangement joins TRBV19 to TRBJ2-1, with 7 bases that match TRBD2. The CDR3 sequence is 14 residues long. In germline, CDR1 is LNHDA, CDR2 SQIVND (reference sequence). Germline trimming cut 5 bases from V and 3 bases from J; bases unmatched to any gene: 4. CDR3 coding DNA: TGTGCCAGTAGTCCCCCGGGGGGCTACAATGAGCAGTTCTTC. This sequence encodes CASSPPGGYNEQFF. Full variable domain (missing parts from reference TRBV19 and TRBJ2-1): DGGITQSPKYLFRKEGQNVTLSCEQNLNHDAMYWYRQDPGQGLRLIYYSQIVNDFQKGDIAEGYSVSREKKESFPLTVTSAQKNPTAFYLCASSPPGGYNEQFFGPGTRLTVL.

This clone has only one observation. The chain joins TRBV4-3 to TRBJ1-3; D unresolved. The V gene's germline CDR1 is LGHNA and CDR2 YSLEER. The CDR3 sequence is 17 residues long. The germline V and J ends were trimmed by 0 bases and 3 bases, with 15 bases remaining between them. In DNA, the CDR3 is TGCGCCAGCAGCCAAGATCCTGGCACGTCTTATGGAAACACCATATATTTT. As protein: CASSQDPGTSYGNTIYF.

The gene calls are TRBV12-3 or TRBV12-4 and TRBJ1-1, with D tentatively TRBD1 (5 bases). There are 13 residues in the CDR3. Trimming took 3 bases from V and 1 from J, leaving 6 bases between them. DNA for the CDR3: TGTGCCAGCAGTTTCACAGGGAACACTGAAGCTTTCTTT. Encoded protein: CASSFTGNTEAFF.

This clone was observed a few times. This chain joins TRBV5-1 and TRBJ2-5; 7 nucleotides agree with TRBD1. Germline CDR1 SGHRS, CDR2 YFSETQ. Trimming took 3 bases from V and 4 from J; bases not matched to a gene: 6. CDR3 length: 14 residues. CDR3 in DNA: TGCGCCAGCAGCTACGGGACAGTCGGAGAGACCCAGTACTTC. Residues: CASSYGTVGETQYF.

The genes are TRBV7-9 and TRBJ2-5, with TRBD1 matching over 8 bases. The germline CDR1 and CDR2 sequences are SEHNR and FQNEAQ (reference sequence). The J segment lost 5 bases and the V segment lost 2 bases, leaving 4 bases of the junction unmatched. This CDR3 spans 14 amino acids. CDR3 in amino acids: CASSLKGQAETQYF. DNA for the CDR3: TGTGCCAGCAGCTTAAAGGGACAGGCTGAGACCCAGTACTTC.

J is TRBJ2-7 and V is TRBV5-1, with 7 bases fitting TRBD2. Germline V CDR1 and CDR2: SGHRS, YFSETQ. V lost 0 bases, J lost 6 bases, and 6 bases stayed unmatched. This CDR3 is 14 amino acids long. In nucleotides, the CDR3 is TGCGCCAGCAGCTTGGCCGGGAGGCTCGGCGAGCAGTACTTC. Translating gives CASSLAGRLGEQYF.